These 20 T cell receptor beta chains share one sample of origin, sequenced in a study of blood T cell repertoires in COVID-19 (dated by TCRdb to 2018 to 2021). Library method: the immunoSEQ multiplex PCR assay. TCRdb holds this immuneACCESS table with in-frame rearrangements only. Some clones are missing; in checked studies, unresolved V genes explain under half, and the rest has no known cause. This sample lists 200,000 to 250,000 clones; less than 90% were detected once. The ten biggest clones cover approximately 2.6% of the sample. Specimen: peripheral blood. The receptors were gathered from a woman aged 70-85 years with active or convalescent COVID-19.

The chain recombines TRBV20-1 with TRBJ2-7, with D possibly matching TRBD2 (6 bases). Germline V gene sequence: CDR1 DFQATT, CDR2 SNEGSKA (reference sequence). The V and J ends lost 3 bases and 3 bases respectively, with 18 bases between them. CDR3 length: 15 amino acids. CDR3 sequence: CSASHLAGIGYEQYF. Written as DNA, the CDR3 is TGCAGTGCTAGTCACCTTGCGGGAATAGGCTACGAGCAGTACTTC.

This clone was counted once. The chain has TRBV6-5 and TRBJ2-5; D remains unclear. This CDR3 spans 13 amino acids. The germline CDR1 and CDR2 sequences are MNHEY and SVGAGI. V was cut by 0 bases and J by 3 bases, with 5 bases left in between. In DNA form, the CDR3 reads TGTGCCAGCAGTTACTCGCGGAAAGAGACCCAGTACTTC. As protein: CASSYSRKETQYF.

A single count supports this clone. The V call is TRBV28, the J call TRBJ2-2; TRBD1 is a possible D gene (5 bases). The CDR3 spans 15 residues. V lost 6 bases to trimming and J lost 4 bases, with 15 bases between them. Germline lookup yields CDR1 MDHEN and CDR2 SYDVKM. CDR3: CASSDQGMSTGELFF. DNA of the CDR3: TGTGCCAGCAGCGACCAGGGAATGAGCACCGGGGAGCTGTTTTTT.

The CDR3 DNA follows: TGTGCCAGCAGTCAACTACCGGGACAGGGAGACTACGAGCAGTACTTC. Amino acids: CASSQLPGQGDYEQYF. The chain links TRBV27 to TRBJ2-7; 9 bases are shared with TRBD1. CDR3 length: 16 residues. The germline gives CDR1 MNHEY, CDR2 SMNVEV (reference sequence). V trimming: 5 bases; J trimming: 3 bases; junction bases outside the gene matches: 11.

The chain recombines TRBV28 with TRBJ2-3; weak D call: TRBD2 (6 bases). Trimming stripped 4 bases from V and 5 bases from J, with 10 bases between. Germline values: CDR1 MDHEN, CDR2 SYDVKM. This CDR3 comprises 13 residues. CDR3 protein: CASSWASEDTQYF. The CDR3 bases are TGTGCCAGCAGTTGGGCTAGCGAAGATACGCAGTATTTT.

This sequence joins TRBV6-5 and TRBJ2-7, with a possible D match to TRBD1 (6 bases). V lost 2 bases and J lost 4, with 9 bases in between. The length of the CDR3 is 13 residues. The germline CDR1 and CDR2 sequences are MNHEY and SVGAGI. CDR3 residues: CASSYGRGYEQYF. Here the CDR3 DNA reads TGTGCCAGCAGTTACGGCAGGGGATACGAGCAGTACTTC.

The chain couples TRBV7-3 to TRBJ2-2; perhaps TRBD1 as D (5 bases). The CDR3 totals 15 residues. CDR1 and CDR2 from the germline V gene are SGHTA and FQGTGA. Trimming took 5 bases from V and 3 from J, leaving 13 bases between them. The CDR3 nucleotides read TGTGCCAGCAGCCCAAGAAGGGGATACACCGGGGAGCTGTTTTTT. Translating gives CASSPRRGYTGELFF.

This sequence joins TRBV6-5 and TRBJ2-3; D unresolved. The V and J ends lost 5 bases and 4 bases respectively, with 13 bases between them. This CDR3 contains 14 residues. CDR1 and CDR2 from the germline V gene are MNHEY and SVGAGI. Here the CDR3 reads CASSLETRSDTQYF. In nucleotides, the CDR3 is TGTGCCAGCAGTCTAGAAACTCGGTCAGATACGCAGTATTTT.

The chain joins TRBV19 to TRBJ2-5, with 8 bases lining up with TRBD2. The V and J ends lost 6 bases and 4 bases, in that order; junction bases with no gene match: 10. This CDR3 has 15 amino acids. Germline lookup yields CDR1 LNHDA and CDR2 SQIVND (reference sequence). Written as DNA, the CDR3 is TGTGCCAGTAGCCTAGCCTGGGGACTAGGAGAGACCCAGTACTTC. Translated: CASSLAWGLGETQYF.

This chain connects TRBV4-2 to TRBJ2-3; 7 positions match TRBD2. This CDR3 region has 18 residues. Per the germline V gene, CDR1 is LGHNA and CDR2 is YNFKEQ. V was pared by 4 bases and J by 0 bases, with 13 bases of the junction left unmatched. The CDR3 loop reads CASSPHWEGLSSTDTQYF. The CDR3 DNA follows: TGTGCCAGCAGCCCCCACTGGGAGGGACTATCTAGCACAGATACGCAGTATTTT.

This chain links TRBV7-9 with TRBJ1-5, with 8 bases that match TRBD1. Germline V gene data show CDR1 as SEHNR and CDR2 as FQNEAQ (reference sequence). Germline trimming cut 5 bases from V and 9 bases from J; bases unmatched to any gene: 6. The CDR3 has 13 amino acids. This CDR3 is CASSPDRVSPQHF. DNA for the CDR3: TGTGCCAGCAGCCCGGACAGGGTTTCGCCCCAGCATTTT. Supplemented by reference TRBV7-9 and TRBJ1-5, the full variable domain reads DTGVSQNPRHKITKRGQNVTFRCDPISEHNRLYWYRQTLGQGPEFLTYFQNEAQLEKSRLLSDRFSAERPKGSFSTLEIQRTEQGDSAMYLCASSPDRVSPQHFGDGTRLSIL.

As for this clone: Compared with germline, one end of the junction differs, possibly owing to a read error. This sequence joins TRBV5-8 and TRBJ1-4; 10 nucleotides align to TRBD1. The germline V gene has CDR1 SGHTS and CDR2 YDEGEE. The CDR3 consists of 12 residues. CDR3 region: CASTSLSGTGAF. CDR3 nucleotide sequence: TGTGCCAGCACCTCCCTATCCGGGACAGGGGCTTTT.

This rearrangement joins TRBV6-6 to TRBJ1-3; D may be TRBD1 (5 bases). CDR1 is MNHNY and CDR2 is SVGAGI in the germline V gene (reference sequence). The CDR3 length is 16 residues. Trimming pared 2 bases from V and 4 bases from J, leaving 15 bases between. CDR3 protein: CASSYPRWGGGNTIYF. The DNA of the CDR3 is TGTGCCAGCAGTTACCCGAGGTGGGGGGGAGGAAACACCATATATTTT.

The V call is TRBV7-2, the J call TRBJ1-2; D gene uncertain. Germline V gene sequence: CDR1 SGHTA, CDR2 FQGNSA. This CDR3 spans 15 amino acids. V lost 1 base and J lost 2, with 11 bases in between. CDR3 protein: CASSLDPEPNYGYTF. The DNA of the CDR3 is TGTGCCAGCAGCTTAGACCCCGAGCCAAACTATGGCTACACCTTC.

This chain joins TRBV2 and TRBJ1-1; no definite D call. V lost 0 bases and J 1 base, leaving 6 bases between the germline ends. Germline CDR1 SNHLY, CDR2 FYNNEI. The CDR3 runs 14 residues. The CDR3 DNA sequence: TGTGCCAGCAGTGAAGCGCCGCGGAACACTGAAGCTTTCTTT. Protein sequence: CASSEAPRNTEAFF.

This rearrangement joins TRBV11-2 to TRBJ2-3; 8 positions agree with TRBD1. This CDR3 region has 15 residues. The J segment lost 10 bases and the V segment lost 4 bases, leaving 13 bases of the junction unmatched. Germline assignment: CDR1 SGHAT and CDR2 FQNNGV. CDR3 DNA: TGTGCCAGCAGCTCTGCGTCCCGGACGACAGGGGCGCAGTATTTT. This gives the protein CASSSASRTTGAQYF.

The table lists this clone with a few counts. The CDR3 spells CASSLVAGRLSGNTIYF. The DNA of the CDR3 is TGCGCCAGCAGCTTGGTGGCGGGCCGACTCTCTGGAAACACCATATATTTT. The chain joins TRBV5-1 to TRBJ1-3, with no clear D. The CDR3 spans 17 residues. Germline values: CDR1 SGHRS, CDR2 YFSETQ. V lost 0 bases to trimming and J lost 0 bases, with 13 bases between them. Looking up the rest from reference TRBV5-1 and TRBJ1-3 gives the full variable domain: KAGVTQTPRYLIKTRGQQVTLSCSPISGHRSVSWYQQTPGQGLQFLFEYFSETQRNKGNFPGRFSGRQFSNSRSEMNVSTLELGDSALYLCASSLVAGRLSGNTIYFGEGSWLTVV.

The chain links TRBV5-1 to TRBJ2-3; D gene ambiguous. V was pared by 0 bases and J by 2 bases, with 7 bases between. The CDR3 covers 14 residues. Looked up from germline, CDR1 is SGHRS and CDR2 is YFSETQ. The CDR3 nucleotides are TGCGCCAGCAGCTTGGTTTTACACACAGATACGCAGTATTTT. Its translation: CASSLVLHTDTQYF.

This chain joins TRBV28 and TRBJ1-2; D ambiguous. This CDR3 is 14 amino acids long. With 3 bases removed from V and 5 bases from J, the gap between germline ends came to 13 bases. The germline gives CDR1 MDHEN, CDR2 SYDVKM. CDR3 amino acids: CASSLARSGYGYTF. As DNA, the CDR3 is TGTGCCAGCAGTTTGGCAAGATCGGGGTATGGCTACACCTTC.

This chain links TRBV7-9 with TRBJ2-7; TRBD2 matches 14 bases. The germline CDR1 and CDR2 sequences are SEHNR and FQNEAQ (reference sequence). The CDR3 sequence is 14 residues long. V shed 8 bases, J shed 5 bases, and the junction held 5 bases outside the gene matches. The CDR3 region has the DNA TGTGCCAGCGGGACTAGCGGGAGTCGGGACGAGCAGTACTTC. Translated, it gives CASGTSGSRDEQYF.